This T cell receptor beta chain was found in a study of regulatory T cells in long-lasting Graves disease. About the study: New Graves' disease cases had less than 3 months of antithyroid drugs.

Relying on iRepertoire HTBI primers and Arm-PCR of CDR3 regions, the team built TCR beta libraries. TCRdb fed the multiplex PCR reads into MiXCR, producing one record per CDR3 protein. The sample consists of some 490,000 distinct CDR3 sequences, about 12% of them appearing once. This clonotype came up many times. Noted time point: newly diagnosed GD, antithyroid drugs for less than 3 months. With RNA extracted from PBMCs as input, the TCR library was made. The CDR3 consists of 13 residues. V lost 6 bases, J lost 2 bases, and 3 bases stayed unmatched. Germline CDR1 and CDR2: MNHEY and SMNVEV (reference sequence). This sample also belongs to another study, concerning T cells in Graves' hyperthyroidism and ophthalmopathy.

The material was peripheral blood mononuclear cells (PBMCs), obtained at new diagnosis, from a patient treated with antithyroid drugs. The TCR originated in a woman aged 30 to 39 with Graves disease. V and J are TRBV27 and TRBJ1-2; the match to TRBD1 covers 7 bases. The DNA of the CDR3 is TGTGCCAGCAGACTGACAGGGAACTATGGCTACACCTTC. Translating it yields CASRLTGNYGYTF.